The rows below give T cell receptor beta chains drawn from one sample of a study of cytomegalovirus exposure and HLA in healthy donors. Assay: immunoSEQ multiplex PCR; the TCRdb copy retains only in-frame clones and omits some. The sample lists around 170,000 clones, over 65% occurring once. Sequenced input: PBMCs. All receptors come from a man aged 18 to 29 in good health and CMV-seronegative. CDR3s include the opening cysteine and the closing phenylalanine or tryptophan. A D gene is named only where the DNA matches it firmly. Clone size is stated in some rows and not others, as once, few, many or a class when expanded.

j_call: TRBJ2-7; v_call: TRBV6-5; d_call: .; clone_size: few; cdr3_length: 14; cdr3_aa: CASSFSGPSYEQYF; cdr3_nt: TGTGCCAGCAGTTTCAGTGGGCCCTCCTACGAGCAGTACTTC
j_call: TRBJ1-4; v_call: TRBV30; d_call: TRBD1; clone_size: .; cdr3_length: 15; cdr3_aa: CAWTHGQGGHEKLFF; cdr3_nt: TGTGCCTGGACCCACGGACAGGGGGGACATGAAAAACTGTTTTTT
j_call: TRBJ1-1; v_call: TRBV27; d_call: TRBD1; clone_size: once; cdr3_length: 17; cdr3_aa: CASRGPRTGEGRTEAFF; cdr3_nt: TGTGCCAGCCGGGGACCTAGGACAGGGGAAGGCAGGACTGAAGCTTTCTTT
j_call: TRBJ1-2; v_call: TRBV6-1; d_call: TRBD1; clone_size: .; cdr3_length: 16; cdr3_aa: CASSEARTGGFYGYTF; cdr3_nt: TGTGCCAGCAGTGAAGCGAGGACAGGGGGATTCTATGGCTACACCTTC
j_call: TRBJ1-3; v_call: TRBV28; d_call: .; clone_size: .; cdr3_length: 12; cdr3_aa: CASSSNRRDIYF; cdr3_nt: TGTGCCAGCAGTTCTAATCGCCGGGACATCTATTTT
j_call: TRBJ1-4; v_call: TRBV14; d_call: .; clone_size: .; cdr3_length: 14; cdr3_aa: CASSLTTTNEKLFF; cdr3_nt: TGTGCCAGCAGCCTGACAACAACTAATGAAAAACTGTTTTTT
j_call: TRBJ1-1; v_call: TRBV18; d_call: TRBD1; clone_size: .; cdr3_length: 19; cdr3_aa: CASSPSFPGQGAVRTEAFF; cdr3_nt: TGTGCCAGCTCACCCTCCTTCCCGGGACAGGGGGCGGTGAGAACTGAAGCTTTCTTT
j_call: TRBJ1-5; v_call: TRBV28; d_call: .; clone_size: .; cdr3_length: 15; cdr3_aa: CASSLFTEGGQPQHF; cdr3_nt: TGTGCCAGCAGCCTCTTTACGGAGGGAGGGCAGCCCCAGCATTTT
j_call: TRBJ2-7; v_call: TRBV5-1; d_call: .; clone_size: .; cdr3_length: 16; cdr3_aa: CASSSDWRALSYEQYF; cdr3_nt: TGCGCCAGCAGCTCCGACTGGCGGGCCTTATCCTACGAGCAGTACTTC
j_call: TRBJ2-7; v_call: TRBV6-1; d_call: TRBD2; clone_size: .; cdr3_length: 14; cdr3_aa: CASIVGGARYEQYF; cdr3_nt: TGTGCCAGCATCGTCGGGGGGGCTAGGTACGAGCAGTACTTC
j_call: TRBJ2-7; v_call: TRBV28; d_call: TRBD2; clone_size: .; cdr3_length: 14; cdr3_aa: CASSISGSSYEQYF; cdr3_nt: TGTGCCAGCAGTATAAGCGGGAGCTCCTACGAGCAGTACTTC
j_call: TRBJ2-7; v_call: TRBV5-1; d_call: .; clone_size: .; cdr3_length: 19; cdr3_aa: CASSPVTLKSHASSYEQYF; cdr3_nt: TGCGCCAGCAGCCCAGTAACCTTAAAAAGTCATGCTAGCTCCTACGAGCAGTACTTC
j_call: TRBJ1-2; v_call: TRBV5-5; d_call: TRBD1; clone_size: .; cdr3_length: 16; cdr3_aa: CASSGGQGVNVYGYTF; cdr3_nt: TGTGCCAGCAGCGGGGGACAGGGAGTAAACGTCTATGGCTACACCTTC
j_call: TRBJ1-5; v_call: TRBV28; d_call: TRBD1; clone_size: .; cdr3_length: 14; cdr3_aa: CASSSRTGVQPQHF; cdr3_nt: TGTGCCAGCAGTTCCCGGACAGGGGTACAGCCCCAGCATTTT
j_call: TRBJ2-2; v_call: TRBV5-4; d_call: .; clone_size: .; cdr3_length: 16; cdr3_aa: CASSLQGGGDTGELFF; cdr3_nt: TGTGCCAGCAGCCTCCAGGGCGGTGGGGACACCGGGGAGCTGTTTTTT
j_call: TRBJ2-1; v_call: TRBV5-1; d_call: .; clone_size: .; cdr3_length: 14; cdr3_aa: CASSPAGLGNEQFF; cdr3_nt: TGCGCCAGCAGCCCCGCGGGGTTGGGCAATGAGCAGTTCTTC
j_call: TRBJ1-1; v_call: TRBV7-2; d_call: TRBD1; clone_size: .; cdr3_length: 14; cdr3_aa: CASSYRTGSTEAFF; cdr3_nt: TGTGCCAGCAGCTACAGGACAGGATCAACTGAAGCTTTCTTT
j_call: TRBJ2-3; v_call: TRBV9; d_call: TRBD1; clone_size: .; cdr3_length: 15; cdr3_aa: CASSPMDRGWDTQYF; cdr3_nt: TGTGCCAGCAGCCCGATGGACAGGGGATGGGATACGCAGTATTTT
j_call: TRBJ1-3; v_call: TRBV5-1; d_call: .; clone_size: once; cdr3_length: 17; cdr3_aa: CASSFLKSSGFGDTIYF; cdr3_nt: TGCGCCAGCAGCTTCCTCAAGTCTTCAGGGTTTGGAGACACCATATATTTT
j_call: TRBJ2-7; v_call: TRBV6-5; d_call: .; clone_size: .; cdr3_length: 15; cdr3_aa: CASRSTRDSSYEQYF; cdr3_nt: TGTGCCAGCAGATCTACCCGGGACTCATCCTACGAGCAGTACTTC
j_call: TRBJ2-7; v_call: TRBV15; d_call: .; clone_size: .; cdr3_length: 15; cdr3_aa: CATSRGRTGSYEQYF; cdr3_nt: TGTGCCACCAGCAGGGGGAGGACAGGTTCCTACGAGCAGTACTTC
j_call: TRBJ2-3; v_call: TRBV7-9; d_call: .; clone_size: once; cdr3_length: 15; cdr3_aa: CASSSPRGRTDTQYF; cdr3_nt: TGTGCCAGCAGCTCCCCCAGGGGCCGCACAGATACGCAGTATTTT
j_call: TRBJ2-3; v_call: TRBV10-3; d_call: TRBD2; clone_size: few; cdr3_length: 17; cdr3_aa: CAISDLGLAGVTDTQYF; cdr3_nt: TGTGCCATCAGTGACCTGGGACTAGCGGGAGTCACAGATACGCAGTATTTT
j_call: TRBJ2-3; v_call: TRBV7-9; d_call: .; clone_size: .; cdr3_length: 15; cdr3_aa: CASSLGGASTDTQYF; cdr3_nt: TGTGCCAGCAGCTTAGGGGGCGCTAGCACAGATACGCAGTATTTT
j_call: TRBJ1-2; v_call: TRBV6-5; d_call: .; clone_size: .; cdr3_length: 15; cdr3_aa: CASRQTRGAREGYTF; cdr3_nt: TGTGCCAGCAGGCAAACCCGGGGGGCCCGGGAGGGCTACACCTTC
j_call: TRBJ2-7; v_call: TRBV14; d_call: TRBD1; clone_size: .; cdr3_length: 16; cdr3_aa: CASSQGVNRGVYEQYF; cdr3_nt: TGTGCCAGCAGCCAAGGTGTCAACAGGGGCGTGTACGAGCAGTACTTC
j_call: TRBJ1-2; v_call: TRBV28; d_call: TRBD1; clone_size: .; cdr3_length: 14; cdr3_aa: CASSLNRGGYGYTF; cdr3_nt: TGTGCCAGCAGTTTGAACAGGGGGGGCTATGGCTACACCTTC
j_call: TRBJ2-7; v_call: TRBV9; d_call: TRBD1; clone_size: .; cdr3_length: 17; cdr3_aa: CASSVGVRAGGLGEQYF; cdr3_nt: TGTGCCAGCAGCGTGGGAGTGCGGGCAGGGGGTTTGGGCGAGCAGTACTTC
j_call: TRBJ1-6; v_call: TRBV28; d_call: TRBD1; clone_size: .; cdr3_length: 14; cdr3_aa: CASSLFGTDSPLHF; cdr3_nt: TGTGCCAGCAGTTTATTCGGGACAGATTCACCCCTCCACTTT
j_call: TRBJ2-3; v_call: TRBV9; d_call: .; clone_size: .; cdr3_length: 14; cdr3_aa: CASSPQASTDTQYF; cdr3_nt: TGTGCCAGCAGCCCCCAGGCCTCCACAGATACGCAGTATTTT
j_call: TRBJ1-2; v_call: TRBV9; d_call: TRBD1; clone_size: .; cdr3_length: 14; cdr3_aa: CASSPWDRVYGYTF; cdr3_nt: TGTGCCAGCAGCCCCTGGGACAGGGTCTATGGCTACACCTTC
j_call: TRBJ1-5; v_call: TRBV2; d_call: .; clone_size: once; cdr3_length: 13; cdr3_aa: CASSSGLRQPQHF; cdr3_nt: TGTGCCAGCAGTTCAGGGCTCCGGCAGCCCCAGCATTTT
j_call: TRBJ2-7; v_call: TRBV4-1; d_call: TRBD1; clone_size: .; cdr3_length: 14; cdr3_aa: CASSQPGQGYEQYF; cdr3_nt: TGCGCCAGCAGCCAACCGGGACAGGGATACGAGCAGTACTTC
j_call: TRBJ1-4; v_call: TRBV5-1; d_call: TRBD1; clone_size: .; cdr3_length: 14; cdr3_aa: CATSPGQGFEKLFF; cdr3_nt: TGCGCCACCAGCCCGGGACAGGGGTTTGAAAAACTGTTTTTT
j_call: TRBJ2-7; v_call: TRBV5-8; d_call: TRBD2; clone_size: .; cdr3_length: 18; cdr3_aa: CASSPTGDSGLAGGRPYF; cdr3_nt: TGTGCCAGCAGCCCCACGGGAGACTCGGGACTAGCGGGAGGCCGTCCGTACTTC
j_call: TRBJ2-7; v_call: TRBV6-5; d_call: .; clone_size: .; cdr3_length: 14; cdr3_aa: CASRITRDSYEQYF; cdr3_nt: TGTGCCAGCAGAATAACCAGGGACTCCTACGAGCAGTACTTC
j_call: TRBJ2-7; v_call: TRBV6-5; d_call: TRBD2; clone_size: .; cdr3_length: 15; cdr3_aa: CASSYSGLAGNEQYF; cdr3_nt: TGTGCCAGCAGTTACTCTGGACTAGCGGGGAACGAGCAGTACTTC
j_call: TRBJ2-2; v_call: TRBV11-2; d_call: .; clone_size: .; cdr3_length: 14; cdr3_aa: CASSLTANTGELFF; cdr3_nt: TGTGCCAGCAGCCTGACAGCGAACACCGGGGAGCTGTTTTTT
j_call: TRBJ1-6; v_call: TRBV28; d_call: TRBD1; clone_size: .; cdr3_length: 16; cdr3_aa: CASRPLGTGHNSPLHF; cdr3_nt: TGTGCCAGCAGGCCCCTCGGGACAGGTCATAATTCACCCCTCCACTTT
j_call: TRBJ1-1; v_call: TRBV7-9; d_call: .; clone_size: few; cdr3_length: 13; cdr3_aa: CASSLRGNTEAFF; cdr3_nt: TGTGCCAGCAGCTTAAGGGGGAACACTGAAGCTTTCTTT
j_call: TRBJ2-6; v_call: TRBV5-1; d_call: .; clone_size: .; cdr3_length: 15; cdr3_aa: CASRSGAGGANVLTF; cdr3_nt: TGCGCCAGTCGTTCAGGGGCTGGAGGGGCCAACGTCCTGACTTTC
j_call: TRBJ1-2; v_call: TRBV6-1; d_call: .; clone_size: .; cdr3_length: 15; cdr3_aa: CASSPIYSLNYGYTF; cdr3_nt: TGTGCCAGCAGCCCGATTTACAGCCTAAACTATGGCTACACCTTC
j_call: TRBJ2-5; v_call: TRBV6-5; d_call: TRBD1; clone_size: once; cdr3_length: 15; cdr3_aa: CASSYGQGGGETQYF; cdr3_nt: TGTGCCAGTTCCTACGGACAGGGGGGCGGGGAGACCCAGTACTTC
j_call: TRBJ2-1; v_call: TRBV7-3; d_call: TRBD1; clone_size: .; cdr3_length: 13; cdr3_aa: CASSDGQGAEQFF; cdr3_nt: TGTGCCAGCAGCGACGGACAGGGAGCTGAGCAGTTCTTC
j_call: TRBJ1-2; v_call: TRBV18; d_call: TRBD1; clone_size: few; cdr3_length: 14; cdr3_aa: CASSPGTDNYGYTF; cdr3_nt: TGTGCCAGCTCACCAGGGACAGATAACTATGGCTACACCTTC
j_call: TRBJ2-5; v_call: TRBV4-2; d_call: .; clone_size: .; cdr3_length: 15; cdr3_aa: CASSQDRGGGETQYF; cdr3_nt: TGTGCCAGCAGCCAAGATAGGGGCGGAGGGGAGACCCAGTACTTC
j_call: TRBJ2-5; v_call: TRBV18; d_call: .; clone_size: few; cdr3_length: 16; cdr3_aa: CASSQFGAGARRTQYF; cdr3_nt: TGTGCCAGCTCCCAGTTTGGGGCAGGGGCCCGGAGGACCCAGTACTTC
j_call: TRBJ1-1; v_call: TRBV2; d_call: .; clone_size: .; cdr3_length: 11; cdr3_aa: CASSEGTRAFF; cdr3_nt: TGTGCCAGCAGTGAAGGTACTAGGGCTTTCTTT
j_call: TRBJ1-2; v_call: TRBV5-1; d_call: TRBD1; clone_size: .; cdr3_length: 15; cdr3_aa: CASSLRTGGANGYTF; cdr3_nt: TGCGCCAGCAGCCTCCGGACAGGGGGCGCGAATGGCTACACCTTC
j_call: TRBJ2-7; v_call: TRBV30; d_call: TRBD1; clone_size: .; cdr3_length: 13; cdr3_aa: CASLRTGGSKQYF; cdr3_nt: TGTGCCTCCTTAAGGACAGGGGGCAGCAAGCAGTACTTC
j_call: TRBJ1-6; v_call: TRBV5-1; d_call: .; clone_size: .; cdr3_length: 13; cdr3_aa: CASSSERGSPLHF; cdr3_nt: TGCGCCAGCAGCTCCGAACGAGGGTCACCCCTCCACTTT
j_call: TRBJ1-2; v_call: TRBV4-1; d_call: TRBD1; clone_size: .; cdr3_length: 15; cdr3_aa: CASSPRDRGQDGYTF; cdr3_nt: TGCGCCAGCAGCCCTCGGGACAGGGGGCAGGATGGCTACACCTTC